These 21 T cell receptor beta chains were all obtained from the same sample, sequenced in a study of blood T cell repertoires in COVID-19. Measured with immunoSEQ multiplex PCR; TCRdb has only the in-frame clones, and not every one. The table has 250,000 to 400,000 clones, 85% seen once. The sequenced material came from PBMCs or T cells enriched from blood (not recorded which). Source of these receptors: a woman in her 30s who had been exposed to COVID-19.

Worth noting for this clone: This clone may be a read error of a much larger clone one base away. Written as DNA, the CDR3 is TGTGCCAGCAGTTTACGGGGGACCTACGAGCAGTACTTC. Protein: CASSLRGTYEQYF. The chain links TRBV28 to TRBJ2-7; tentative D call: TRBD2 (6 bases). V lost 2 bases, J lost 2 bases, and 7 bases lay in between. CDR1 and CDR2 (germline): MDHEN, SYDVKM. The CDR3 contains 13 residues.

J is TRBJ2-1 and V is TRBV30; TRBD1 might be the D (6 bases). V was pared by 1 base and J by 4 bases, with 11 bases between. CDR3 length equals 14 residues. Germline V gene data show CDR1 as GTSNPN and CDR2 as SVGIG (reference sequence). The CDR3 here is CAWSGGTRYNEQFF. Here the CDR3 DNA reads TGTGCCTGGAGTGGTGGGACAAGATACAATGAGCAGTTCTTC.

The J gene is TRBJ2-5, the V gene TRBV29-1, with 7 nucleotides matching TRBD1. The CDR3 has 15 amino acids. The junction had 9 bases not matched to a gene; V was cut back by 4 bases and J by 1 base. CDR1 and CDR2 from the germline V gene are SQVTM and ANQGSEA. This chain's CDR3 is CSVAGGHAIQETQYF. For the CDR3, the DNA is TGCAGCGTTGCAGGGGGACACGCGATCCAAGAGACCCAGTACTTC. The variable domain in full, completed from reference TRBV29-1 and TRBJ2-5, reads SAVISQKPSRDICQRGTSLTIQCQVDSQVTMMFWYRQQPGQSLTLIATANQGSEATYESGFVIDKFPISRPNLTFSTLTVSNMSPEDSSIYLCSVAGGHAIQETQYFGPGTRLLVL.

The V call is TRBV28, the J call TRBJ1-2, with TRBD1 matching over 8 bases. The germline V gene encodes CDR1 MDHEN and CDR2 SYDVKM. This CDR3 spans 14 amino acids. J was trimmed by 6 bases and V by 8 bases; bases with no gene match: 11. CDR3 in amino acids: CASLPQGAADGYTF. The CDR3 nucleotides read TGTGCCAGCCTCCCCCAGGGGGCGGCTGATGGCTACACCTTC.

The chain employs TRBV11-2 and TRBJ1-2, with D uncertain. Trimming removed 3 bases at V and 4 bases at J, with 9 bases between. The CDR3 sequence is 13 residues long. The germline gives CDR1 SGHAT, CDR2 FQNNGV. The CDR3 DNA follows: TGTGCCAGCAGCTTGGGAGCGACCTATGGCTACACCTTC. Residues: CASSLGATYGYTF.

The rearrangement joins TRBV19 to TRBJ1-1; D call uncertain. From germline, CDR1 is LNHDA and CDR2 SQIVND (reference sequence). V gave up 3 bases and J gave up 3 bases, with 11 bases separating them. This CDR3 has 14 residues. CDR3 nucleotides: TGTGCCAGTAGTATTAACGCAGTTGACACTGAAGCTTTCTTT. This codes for CASSINAVDTEAFF.

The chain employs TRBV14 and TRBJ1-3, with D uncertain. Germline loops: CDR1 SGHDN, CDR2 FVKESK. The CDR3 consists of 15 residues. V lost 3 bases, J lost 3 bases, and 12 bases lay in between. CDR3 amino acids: CASSQGWAIGNTIYF. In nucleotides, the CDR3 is TGTGCCAGCAGCCAGGGTTGGGCAATTGGAAACACCATATATTTT.

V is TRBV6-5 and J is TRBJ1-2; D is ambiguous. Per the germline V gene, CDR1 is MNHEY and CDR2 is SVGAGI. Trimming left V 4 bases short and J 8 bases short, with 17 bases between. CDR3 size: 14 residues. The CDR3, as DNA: TGTGCCAGCAGTTCATTACTCGAAAATAAAGGCTACACCTTC. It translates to CASSSLLENKGYTF.

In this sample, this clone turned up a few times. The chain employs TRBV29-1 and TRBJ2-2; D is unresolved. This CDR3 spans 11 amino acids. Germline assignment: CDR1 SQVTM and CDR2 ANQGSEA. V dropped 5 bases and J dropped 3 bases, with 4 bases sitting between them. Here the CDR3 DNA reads TGCAGCGTTCGGGACACCGGGGAGCTGTTTTTT. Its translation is CSVRDTGELFF.

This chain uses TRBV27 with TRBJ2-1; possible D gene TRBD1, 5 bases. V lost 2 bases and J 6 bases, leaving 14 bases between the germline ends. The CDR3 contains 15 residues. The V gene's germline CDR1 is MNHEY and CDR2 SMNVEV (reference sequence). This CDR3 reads CASSLEFARVNEQFF. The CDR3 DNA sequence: TGTGCCAGCAGTTTAGAATTCGCCAGGGTCAATGAGCAGTTCTTC.

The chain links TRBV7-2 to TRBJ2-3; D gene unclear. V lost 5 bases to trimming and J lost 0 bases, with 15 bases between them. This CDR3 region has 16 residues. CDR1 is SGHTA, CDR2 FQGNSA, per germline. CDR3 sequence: CASSQKPFPSTDTQYF. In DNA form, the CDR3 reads TGTGCCAGCAGCCAAAAGCCATTCCCTAGCACAGATACGCAGTATTTT.

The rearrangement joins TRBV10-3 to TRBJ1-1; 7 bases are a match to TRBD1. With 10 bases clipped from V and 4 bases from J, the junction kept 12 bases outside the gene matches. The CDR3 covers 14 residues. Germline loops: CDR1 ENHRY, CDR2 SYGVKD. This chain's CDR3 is CASQQGTSGTEAFF. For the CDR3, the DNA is TGTGCCAGCCAACAGGGGACGAGTGGCACTGAAGCTTTCTTT.

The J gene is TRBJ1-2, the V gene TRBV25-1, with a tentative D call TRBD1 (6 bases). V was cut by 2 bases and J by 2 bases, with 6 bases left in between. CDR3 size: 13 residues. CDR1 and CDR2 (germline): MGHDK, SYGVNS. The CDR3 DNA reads TGTGCCAGCAGTGAAGGACAGAACTATGGCTACACCTTC. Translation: CASSEGQNYGYTF.

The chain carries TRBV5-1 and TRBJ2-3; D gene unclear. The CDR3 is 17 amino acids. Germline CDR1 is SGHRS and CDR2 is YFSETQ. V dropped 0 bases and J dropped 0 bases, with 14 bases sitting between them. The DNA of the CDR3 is TGCGCCAGCAGCTTGGATGTGGGCCCTCCTAGCACAGATACGCAGTATTTT. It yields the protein CASSLDVGPPSTDTQYF.

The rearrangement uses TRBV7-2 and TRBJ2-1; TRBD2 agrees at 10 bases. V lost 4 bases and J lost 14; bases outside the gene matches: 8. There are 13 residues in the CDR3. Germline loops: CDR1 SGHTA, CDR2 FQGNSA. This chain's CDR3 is CASSSQPTSGKFF. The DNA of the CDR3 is TGTGCCAGCAGCTCCCAACCTACTAGCGGGAAGTTCTTC.

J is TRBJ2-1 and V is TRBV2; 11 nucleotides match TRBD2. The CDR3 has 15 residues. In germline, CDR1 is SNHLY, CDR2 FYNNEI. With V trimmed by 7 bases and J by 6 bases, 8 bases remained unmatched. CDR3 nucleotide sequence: TGTGCCAGCACGGGGCTAGCGGGAGGAAGCAATGAGCAGTTCTTC. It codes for CASTGLAGGSNEQFF.

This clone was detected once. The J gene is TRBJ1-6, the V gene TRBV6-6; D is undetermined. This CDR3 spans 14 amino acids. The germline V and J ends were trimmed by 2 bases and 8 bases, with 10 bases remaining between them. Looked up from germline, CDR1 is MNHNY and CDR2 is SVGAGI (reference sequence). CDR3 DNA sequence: TGTGCCAGCAGTTACGGAGGGCGGGATTCACCCCTCCACTTT. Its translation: CASSYGGRDSPLHF.

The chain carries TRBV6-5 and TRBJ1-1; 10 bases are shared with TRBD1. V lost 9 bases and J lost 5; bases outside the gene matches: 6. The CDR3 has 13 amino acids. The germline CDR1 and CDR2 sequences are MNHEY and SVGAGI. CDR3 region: CASTWTGGTEAFF. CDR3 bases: TGTGCCAGTACGTGGACAGGGGGAACTGAAGCTTTCTTT.

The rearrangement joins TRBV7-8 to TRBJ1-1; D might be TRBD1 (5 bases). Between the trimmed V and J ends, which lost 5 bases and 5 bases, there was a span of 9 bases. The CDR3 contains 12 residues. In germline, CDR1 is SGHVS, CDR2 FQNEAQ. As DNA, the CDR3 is TGTGCCAGCAGCACTGGGGGGACTGAAGCTTTCTTT. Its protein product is CASSTGGTEAFF.

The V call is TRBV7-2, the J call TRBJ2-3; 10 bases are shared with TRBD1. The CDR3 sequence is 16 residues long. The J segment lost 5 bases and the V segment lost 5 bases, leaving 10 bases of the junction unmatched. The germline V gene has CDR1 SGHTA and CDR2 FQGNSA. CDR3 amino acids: CASSPHDRGRIDTQYF. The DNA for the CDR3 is TGTGCCAGCAGCCCTCATGACAGGGGGCGAATAGATACGCAGTATTTT.

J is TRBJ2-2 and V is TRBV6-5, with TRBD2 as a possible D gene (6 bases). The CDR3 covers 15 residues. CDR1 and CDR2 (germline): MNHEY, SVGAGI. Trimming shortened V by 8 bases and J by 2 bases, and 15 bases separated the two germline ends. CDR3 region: CASGSGTSNTGELFF. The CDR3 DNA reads TGTGCCAGCGGGTCCGGGACTTCTAACACCGGGGAGCTGTTTTTT.